Here is one T cell receptor beta chain with its context. Its antigen is as yet unknown. 60 Vbeta and 13 Jbeta primers were used in PCR. Per the original data handling: Counted up in a later analysis, unique TCR beta chains came to about 80 million, with around 10 million shared. Profiling relied on immunoSEQ multiplex PCR, and the TCRdb table lists in-frame clones only, not all of them. V and J calls and clone size come straight from that table; D and trimming were deduced from the DNA. The sample holds approximately 120,000 clones. This sample is part of a study of cytomegalovirus exposure and HLA in healthy donors. Notes on the study in general: Listed as cytomegalovirus-associated were 164 TCR beta chains. Several of the most significant clusters appeared linked to common viral pathogens, based on a later analysis.

The CDR3 is 15 amino acids. Germline V gene lookup returns CDR1 SGHKS and CDR2 YYEKEE (reference sequence). V gave up 5 bases and J gave up 4 bases, with 15 bases separating them. Sequencing input: PBMCs. This chain connects TRBV5-5 to TRBJ1-4; D gene unclear. This sequence originates from a man aged 40-55 years in good health and CMV-seronegative. The CDR3: CASRPEEQFNEKLFF. DNA of the CDR3: TGTGCCAGCAGACCCGAAGAACAGTTTAATGAAAAACTGTTTTTT.